These T cell receptor beta chains were read from a single sample in a study of blood T cell repertoires in COVID-19. Data came from immunoSEQ multiplex PCR; TCRdb stores just in-frame clones and leaves some out. The sample gives over 150,000 clones, approximately 87% of which show up once; roughly 0.9% is in the top ten. Sequenced: peripheral blood. Receptors originate from a woman aged 18-29 years who had recovered from COVID-19. Each CDR3 is given with its conserved first and last residue. Fields, in order: V gene, D gene, clone size, J gene, CDR3 protein, CDR3 DNA. The D gene is left open where the match is weak. Part of the rows lack a size; the others show once, few, many or a class for expanded clones.

>TRBV6-2/TRBV6-3|TRBD1|.|TRBJ1-5
CASSYGTEGQPQHF
TGTGCCAGCAGTTACGGGACAGAAGGTCAGCCCCAGCATTTT
>TRBV18|.|.|TRBJ1-3
CASSPQREGSASGNTIYF
TGTGCCAGCTCACCACAACGCGAAGGAAGCGCCTCTGGAAACACCATATATTTT
>TRBV7-2|.|few|TRBJ2-7
CASSLQAQLGWGYEQYF
TGTGCCAGCAGCCTACAGGCCCAACTTGGATGGGGATACGAGCAGTACTTC
>TRBV14|.|.|TRBJ2-2
CASSQVPGPNTGELFF
TGTGCCAGCAGCCAAGTTCCGGGTCCCAACACCGGGGAGCTGTTTTTT
>TRBV24-1|TRBD1|.|TRBJ2-5
CATSDSQGTRRETQYF
TGTGCCACCAGTGATTCACAGGGGACCCGCCGGGAGACCCAGTACTTC
>TRBV6-5|.|.|TRBJ2-5
CASSWGPNQETQYF
TGTGCCAGCAGTTGGGGGCCTAACCAAGAGACCCAGTACTTC
>TRBV5-1|TRBD2|.|TRBJ2-3
CASSFSGGFTDTQYF
TGCGCCAGCAGCTTTAGCGGGGGGTTCACAGATACGCAGTATTTT
>TRBV29-1|.|.|TRBJ1-1
CSVVTGRNTEAFF
TGCAGCGTTGTAACAGGCAGGAACACTGAAGCTTTCTTT
>TRBV4-3|.|.|TRBJ2-7
CASSQVQGDEQYF
TGCGCCAGCAGCCAAGTACAGGGAGACGAGCAGTACTTC
>TRBV4-3|.|.|TRBJ2-4
CASSHNREAKNIQYF
TGCGCCAGCAGCCACAACAGGGAAGCCAAAAACATTCAGTACTTC
>TRBV5-4|.|.|TRBJ2-2
CASREGEGVTGELFF
TGTGCCAGCAGAGAGGGAGAGGGAGTCACCGGGGAGCTGTTTTTT
>TRBV3-1/TRBV3-2|.|.|TRBJ2-1
CASSQDPPGSGDEQFF
TGTGCCAGCAGCCAAGACCCCCCCGGGAGTGGCGATGAGCAGTTCTTC
>TRBV3-1/TRBV3-2|TRBD2|.|TRBJ2-7
CASSPGLGSYEQYF
TGTGCCAGCAGCCCGGGACTAGGTTCCTACGAGCAGTACTTC
>TRBV19|TRBD2|.|TRBJ2-2
CASSWSGGLSGELFF
TGTGCCAGTAGTTGGAGCGGGGGCTTGTCCGGGGAGCTGTTTTTT
>TRBV7-2|.|.|TRBJ1-6
CASSSTGKSPLHF
TGTGCCAGCAGCTCCACAGGGAAGTCACCCCTCCACTTT
>TRBV6-6|TRBD1|.|TRBJ1-5
CASSRDSNQPQHF
TGTGCCAGCAGTAGGGACAGTAATCAGCCCCAGCATTTT
>TRBV9|TRBD2|.|TRBJ2-1
CASSASGISYNEQFF
TGTGCCAGCAGCGCTAGCGGGATATCCTACAATGAGCAGTTCTTC
>TRBV6-5|TRBD1|few|TRBJ1-2
CATNRQGINYGYTF
TGTGCCACCAACCGACAGGGAATAAACTATGGCTACACCTTC
>TRBV6-5|TRBD2|.|TRBJ2-1
CASNPLGGTYNEQFF
TGTGCCAGCAACCCCTTGGGAGGGACCTACAATGAGCAGTTCTTC
>TRBV29-1|TRBD1|.|TRBJ2-2
CSVETSGGTGELFF
TGCAGCGTTGAAACCTCAGGGGGAACCGGGGAGCTGTTTTTT
>TRBV11-1|.|.|TRBJ2-5
CASSLTGFETQYF
TGTGCCAGCAGCTTAACAGGGTTTGAGACCCAGTACTTC
>TRBV7-6|TRBD1|.|TRBJ2-3
CASSYGTADTQYF
TGTGCCAGCAGCTACGGGACAGCAGATACGCAGTATTTT
>TRBV3-1/TRBV3-2|TRBD1|.|TRBJ1-1
CASSQERGRGAEAFF
TGTGCCAGCAGCCAAGAGAGGGGCAGGGGGGCTGAAGCTTTCTTT
>TRBV24-1|.|.|TRBJ1-4
CATSDTTGNYYEKLFF
TGTGCCACCAGTGATACTACAGGGAATTACTATGAAAAACTGTTTTTT
>TRBV28|TRBD2|.|TRBJ2-1
CASGGSGIPQFSDEQFF
TGTGCCAGCGGAGGTAGCGGGATCCCTCAGTTTTCCGATGAGCAGTTCTTC
>TRBV6-5|TRBD1|.|TRBJ1-2
CASSPPTGGIGGYTF
TGTGCCAGCAGTCCACCGACAGGGGGCATCGGCGGCTACACCTTC
>TRBV9|TRBD2|.|TRBJ2-7
CASSVRPGLGDSYEQYF
TGTGCCAGCAGCGTGCGGCCGGGACTAGGGGACTCCTACGAGCAGTACTTC
>TRBV4-1|.|.|TRBJ1-5
CASSQDKRNLGGSNQPQHF
TGCGCCAGCAGCCAAGATAAAAGAAATCTCGGAGGCAGTAATCAGCCCCAGCATTTT
>TRBV19|TRBD1|.|TRBJ1-3
CASRGLRNTIYF
TGTGCCAGCAGGGGGTTAAGAAACACCATATATTTT
>TRBV30|.|.|TRBJ2-5
CAWSAGSQETQYF
TGTGCCTGGAGTGCCGGGTCTCAAGAGACCCAGTACTTC
>TRBV7-9|TRBD1|.|TRBJ2-4
CAGDRVGAKNIQYF
TGTGCCGGCGACAGGGTTGGGGCCAAAAACATTCAGTACTTC
>TRBV11-3|.|once|TRBJ2-1
CASSFGPRGYNEQFF
TGTGCCAGCAGCTTTGGACCTCGGGGGTACAATGAGCAGTTCTTC
>TRBV2|.|.|TRBJ1-2
CASTIGVTNYGYTF
TGTGCCAGCACTATTGGAGTTACTAACTATGGCTACACCTTC